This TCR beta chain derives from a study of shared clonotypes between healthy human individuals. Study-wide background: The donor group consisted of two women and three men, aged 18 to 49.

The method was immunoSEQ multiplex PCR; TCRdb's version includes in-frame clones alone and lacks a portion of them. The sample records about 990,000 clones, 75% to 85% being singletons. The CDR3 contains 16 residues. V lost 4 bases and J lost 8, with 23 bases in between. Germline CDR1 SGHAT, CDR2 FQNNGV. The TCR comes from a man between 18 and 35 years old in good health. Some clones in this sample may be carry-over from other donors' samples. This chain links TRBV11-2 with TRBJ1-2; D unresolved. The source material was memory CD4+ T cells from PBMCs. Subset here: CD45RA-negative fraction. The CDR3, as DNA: TGTGCCAGCAGCTCAGTGAAGGGAGGGTCGGGGTCGGGCTACACCTTC. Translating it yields CASSSVKGGSGSGYTF.